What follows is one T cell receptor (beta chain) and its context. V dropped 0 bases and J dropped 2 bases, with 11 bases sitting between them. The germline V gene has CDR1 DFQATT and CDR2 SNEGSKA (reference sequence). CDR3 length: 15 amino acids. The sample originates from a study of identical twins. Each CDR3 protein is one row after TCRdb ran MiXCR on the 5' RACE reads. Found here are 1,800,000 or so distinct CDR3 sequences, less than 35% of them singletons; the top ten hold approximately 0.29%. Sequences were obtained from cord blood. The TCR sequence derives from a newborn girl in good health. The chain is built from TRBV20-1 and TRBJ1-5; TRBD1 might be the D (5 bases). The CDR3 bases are TGCAGTGCTAGAGATCGGGGCATGGGCAATCAGCCCCAGCATTTT. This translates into CSARDRGMGNQPQHF.